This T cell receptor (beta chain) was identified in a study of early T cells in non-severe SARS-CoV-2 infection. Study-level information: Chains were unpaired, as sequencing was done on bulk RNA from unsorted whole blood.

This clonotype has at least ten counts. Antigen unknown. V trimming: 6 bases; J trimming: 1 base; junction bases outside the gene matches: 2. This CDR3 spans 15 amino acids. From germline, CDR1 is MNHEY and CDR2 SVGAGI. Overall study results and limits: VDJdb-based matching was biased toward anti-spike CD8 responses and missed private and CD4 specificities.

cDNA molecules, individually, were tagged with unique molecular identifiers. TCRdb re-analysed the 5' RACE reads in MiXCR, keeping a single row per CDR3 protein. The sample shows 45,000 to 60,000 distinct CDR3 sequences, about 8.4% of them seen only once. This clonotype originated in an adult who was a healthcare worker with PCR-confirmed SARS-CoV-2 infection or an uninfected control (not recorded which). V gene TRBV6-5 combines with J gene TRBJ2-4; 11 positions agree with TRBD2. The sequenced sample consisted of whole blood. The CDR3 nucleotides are TGTGCCAGCAGCTCTAGCGGGAGGGCCAAAAACATTCAGTACTTC. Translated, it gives CASSSSGRAKNIQYF.